This is a list of T cell receptor beta chains from one sample in a study of Ad26.COV2.S vaccination and SARS-CoV-2 variants. The data were produced by immunoSEQ multiplex PCR, yet TCRdb's version contains in-frame clones alone and is incomplete. In the table there are about 350,000 clones, approximately 86% of which are singletons. Here the sequenced sample was peripheral blood, taken in a trial of Ad26.COV2.S vaccine versus placebo. The receptors stem from a person aged 18-60 years who received the Ad26.COV2.S COVID-19 vaccine or a placebo. CDR3s include the opening cysteine and the closing phenylalanine or tryptophan. A D gene is named only where the DNA matches it firmly. The size of a clone is reported for some rows only, either as once, few or many, or as a class for expanded clones.

>TRBJ2-7|.|TRBV6-5|.
CASSYSAAGSYEQYF
TGTGCCAGCAGTTACTCCGCGGCGGGGTCCTACGAGCAGTACTTC
>TRBJ2-1|.|TRBV19|.
CASSIAEGTLAGEQFF
TGTGCCAGTAGTATAGCGGAGGGGACCTTAGCCGGTGAGCAGTTCTTC
>TRBJ1-1|TRBD1|TRBV6-6|few
CASSSQGADTEAFF
TGTGCCAGCAGCTCACAGGGGGCAGACACTGAAGCTTTCTTT
>TRBJ2-7|TRBD2|TRBV5-4|.
CASSQPSSGRYEQYF
TGTGCCAGCAGCCAACCTTCTAGCGGGAGGTACGAGCAGTACTTC
>TRBJ2-5|.|TRBV5-1|.
CASSLASGGYQETQYF
TGCGCCAGCAGCTTGGCCTCAGGGGGGTACCAAGAGACCCAGTACTTC
>TRBJ2-1|TRBD2|TRBV19|once
CASSIEASGHEQFF
TGTGCCAGTAGTATAGAGGCTAGCGGGCATGAGCAGTTCTTC
>TRBJ2-1|.|TRBV7-2|.
CASSLLTSPSYNEQFF
TGTGCCAGCAGCTTACTGACCTCGCCCTCCTACAATGAGCAGTTCTTC
>TRBJ2-5|.|TRBV3-1/TRBV3-2|.
CASSQGASSLGETQYF
TGTGCCAGCAGCCAAGGAGCTAGCAGCCTGGGGGAGACCCAGTACTTC
>TRBJ2-2|.|TRBV5-4|.
CASSSMGTRGQGELFF
TGTGCCAGCAGCTCGATGGGGACACGGGGGCAAGGGGAGCTGTTTTTT
>TRBJ1-2|.|TRBV24-1|.
CATSDADTSYGYTF
TGTGCCACCAGTGATGCCGACACTAGCTATGGCTACACCTTC